Shown below are 7 T cell receptor beta chains from a single sample sequenced in a study of beta chain features in type 1 diabetes (dated by TCRdb to 2017 to 2018). Libraries were built with the immunoSEQ multiplex PCR assay. All of the isolated RNA was reverse transcribed with the High Capacity cDNA Reverse Transcription Kit, so expressed TCRB transcripts were sequenced. Entries here come from immuneACCESS through TCRdb and include only in-frame sequences with V and J called. Some clones fail to appear in such tables; in the studies checked, an unresolved V gene covers under half of the shortfall, and the cause of the remainder is unknown. This sample has 300,000 to 350,000 clones in its table, and about 14% of those were observed once. The ten largest account for approximately 7% of the sample. The sequenced sample was central memory CD4+ T cells from blood. The source is a man aged 25 to 40 in good health.

This clone was counted many times. This rearrangement joins TRBV18 to TRBJ1-3; D remains ambiguous. The germline V gene has CDR1 KGHSH and CDR2 LQKENI. V shed 1 base and J shed 4 bases, with 11 bases lying between them. The CDR3 is 15 residues long. CDR3 sequence reads: CASSPQGIGGNTIYF. The CDR3, as DNA: TGTGCCAGCTCACCACAGGGAATCGGCGGAAACACCATATATTTT.

The gene calls are TRBV9 and TRBJ1-6; D call uncertain. The germline gives CDR1 SGDLS, CDR2 YYNGEE. The ends were cut back, 0 bases at V and 6 bases at J, with 13 bases in the middle. The length of the CDR3 is 16 residues. CDR3 bases: TGTGCCAGCAGCGTAGCCCCGACTCGGGGTAATTCACCCCTCCACTTT. This gives the protein CASSVAPTRGNSPLHF. Full variable domain (outside the CDR3, taken from reference TRBV9 and TRBJ1-6): DSGVTQTPKHLITATGQRVTLRCSPRSGDLSVYWYQQSLDQGLQFLIQYYNGEERAKGNILERFSAQQFPDLHSELNLSSLELGDSALYFCASSVAPTRGNSPLHFGNGTRLTVT.

The gene calls are TRBV5-4 and TRBJ2-3; D ambiguous. The CDR3 consists of 14 residues. Germline V lookup: CDR1 SGHNT, CDR2 YYREEE (reference sequence). The ends were cut back, 4 bases at V and 8 bases at J, with 17 bases in the middle. The CDR3 region is CASSHLTLQSTQYF. CDR3 DNA sequence: TGTGCCAGCAGCCATCTGACCCTGCAGAGTACGCAGTATTTT.

The chain couples TRBV6-6 to TRBJ1-3; weak D call: TRBD1 (5 bases). With 6 bases removed from V and 0 bases from J, the gap between germline ends came to 9 bases. Germline CDR1 MNHNY, CDR2 SVGAGI (reference sequence). The CDR3 consists of 14 residues. The CDR3: CASSPGSSGNTIYF. CDR3 DNA sequence: TGTGCCAGCAGCCCAGGGTCCTCTGGAAACACCATATATTTT.

The V gene is TRBV6-1, the J gene TRBJ2-3; no clear D. Trimming pared 7 bases from V and 6 bases from J, leaving 14 bases between. The CDR3 extends over 13 amino acids. Germline V gene lookup returns CDR1 MNHNS and CDR2 SASEGT. The CDR3 sequence: CASKGSSLDTQYF. The CDR3 region has the DNA TGTGCCAGCAAAGGGTCTAGTTTGGATACGCAGTATTTT.

The chain employs TRBV7-2 and TRBJ2-2; no firm D call. This CDR3 comprises 14 residues. Trimming took off 6 bases at V and 2 bases at J, with 10 bases between the two ends. Per germline, CDR1 SGHTA and CDR2 FQGNSA. CDR3 bases: TGTGCCAGCAGGCCGGGTTCTAACACCGGGGAGCTGTTTTTT. Its translation: CASRPGSNTGELFF.

About this clone: This may be a read error, as it is one base from a much larger clone. The chain combines TRBV4-2 with TRBJ1-1, with D perhaps matching TRBD1 (6 bases). The V gene lost 1 base and the J gene lost 0 bases, with 15 bases spanning the gap. Germline values: CDR1 LGHNA, CDR2 YNFKEQ. The CDR3 is 17 residues long. The CDR3 protein is CASSQGDNRLLNTEAFF. CDR3 sequence (DNA): TGTGCCAGCAGCCAAGGGGACAACCGCCTGTTGAACACTGAAGCTTTCTTT.